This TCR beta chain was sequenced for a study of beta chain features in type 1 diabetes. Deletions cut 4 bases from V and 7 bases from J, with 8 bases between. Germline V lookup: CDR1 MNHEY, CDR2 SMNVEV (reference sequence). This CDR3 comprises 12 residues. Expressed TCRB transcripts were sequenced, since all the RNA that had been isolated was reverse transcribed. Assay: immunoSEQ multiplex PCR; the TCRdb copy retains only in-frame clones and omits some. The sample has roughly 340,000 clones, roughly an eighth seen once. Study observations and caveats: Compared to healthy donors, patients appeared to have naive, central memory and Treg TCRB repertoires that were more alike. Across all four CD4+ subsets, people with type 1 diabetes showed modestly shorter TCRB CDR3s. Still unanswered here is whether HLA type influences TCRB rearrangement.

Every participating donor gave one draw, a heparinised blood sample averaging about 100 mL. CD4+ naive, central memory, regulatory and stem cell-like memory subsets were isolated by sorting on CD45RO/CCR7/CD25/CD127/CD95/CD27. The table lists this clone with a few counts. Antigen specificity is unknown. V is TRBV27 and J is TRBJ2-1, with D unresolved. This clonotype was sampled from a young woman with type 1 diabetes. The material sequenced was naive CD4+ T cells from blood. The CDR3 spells CASSSLRNEQFF. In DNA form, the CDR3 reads TGTGCCAGCAGTTCCCTTCGGAATGAGCAGTTCTTC.